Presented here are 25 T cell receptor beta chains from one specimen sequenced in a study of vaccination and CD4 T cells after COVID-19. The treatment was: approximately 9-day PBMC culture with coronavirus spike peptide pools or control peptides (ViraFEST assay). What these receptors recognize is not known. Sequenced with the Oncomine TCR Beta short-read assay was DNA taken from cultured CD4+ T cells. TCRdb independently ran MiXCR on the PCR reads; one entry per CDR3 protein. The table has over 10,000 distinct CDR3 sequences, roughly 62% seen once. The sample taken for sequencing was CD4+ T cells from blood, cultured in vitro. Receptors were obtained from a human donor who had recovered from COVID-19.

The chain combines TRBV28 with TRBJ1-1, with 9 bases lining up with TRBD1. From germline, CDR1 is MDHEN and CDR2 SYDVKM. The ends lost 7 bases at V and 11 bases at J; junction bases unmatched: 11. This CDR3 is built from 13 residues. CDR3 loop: CASTTGQGFGAFF. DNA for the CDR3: TGTGCCAGCACAACGGGACAGGGATTCGGGGCTTTCTTT.

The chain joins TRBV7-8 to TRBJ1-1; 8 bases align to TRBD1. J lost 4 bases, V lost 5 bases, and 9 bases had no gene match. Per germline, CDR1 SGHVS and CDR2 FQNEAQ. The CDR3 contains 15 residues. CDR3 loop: CASSLSQGAVTEAFF. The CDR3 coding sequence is TGTGCCAGCAGCCTATCGCAGGGGGCCGTCACTGAAGCTTTCTTT.

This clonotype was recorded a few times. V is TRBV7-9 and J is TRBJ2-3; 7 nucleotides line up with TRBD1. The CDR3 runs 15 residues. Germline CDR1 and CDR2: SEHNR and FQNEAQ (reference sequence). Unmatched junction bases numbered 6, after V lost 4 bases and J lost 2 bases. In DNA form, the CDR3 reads TGTGCCAGCAGCTGGACCGGGACAGACACAGATACGCAGTATTTT. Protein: CASSWTGTDTDTQYF.

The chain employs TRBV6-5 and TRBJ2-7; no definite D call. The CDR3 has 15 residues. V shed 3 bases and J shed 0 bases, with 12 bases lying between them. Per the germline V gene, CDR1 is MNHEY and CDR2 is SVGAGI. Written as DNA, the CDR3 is TGTGCCAGCAGTTATAGGGCCCTGAGCTCCTACGAGCAGTACTTC. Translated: CASSYRALSSYEQYF.

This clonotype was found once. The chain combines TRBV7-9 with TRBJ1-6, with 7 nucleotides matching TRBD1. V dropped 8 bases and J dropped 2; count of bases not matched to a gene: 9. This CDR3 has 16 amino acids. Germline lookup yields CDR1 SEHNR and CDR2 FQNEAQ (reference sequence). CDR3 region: CASRPGRGTYNSPLHF. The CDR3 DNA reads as TGTGCCAGCCGACCGGGCAGGGGGACCTATAATTCACCCCTCCACTTT. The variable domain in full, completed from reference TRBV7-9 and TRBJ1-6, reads DTGVSQNPRHKITKRGQNVTFRCDPISEHNRLYWYRQTLGQGPEFLTYFQNEAQLEKSRLLSDRFSAERPKGSFSTLEIQRTEQGDSAMYLCASRPGRGTYNSPLHFGNGTRLTVT.

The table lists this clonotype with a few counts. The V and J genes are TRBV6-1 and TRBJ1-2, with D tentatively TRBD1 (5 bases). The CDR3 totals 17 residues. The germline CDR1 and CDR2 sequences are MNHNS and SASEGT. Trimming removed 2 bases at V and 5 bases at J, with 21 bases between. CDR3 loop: CASSEMGRRGIGYGYTF. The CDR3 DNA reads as TGTGCCAGCAGTGAAATGGGTCGGCGGGGCATTGGATATGGCTACACCTTC.

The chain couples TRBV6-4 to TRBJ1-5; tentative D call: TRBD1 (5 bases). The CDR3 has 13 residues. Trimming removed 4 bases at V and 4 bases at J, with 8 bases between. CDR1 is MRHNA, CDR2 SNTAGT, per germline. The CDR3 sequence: CASSVTVNQPQHF. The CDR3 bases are TGTGCCAGCAGTGTGACAGTGAATCAGCCCCAGCATTTT.

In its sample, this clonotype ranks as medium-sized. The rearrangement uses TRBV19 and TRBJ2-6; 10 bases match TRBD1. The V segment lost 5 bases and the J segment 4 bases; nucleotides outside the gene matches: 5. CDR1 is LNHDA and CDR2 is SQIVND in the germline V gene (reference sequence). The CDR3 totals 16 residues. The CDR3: CASSPDRGAGANVLTF. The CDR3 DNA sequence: TGTGCCAGTAGTCCGGACAGGGGGGCGGGGGCCAACGTCCTGACTTTC.

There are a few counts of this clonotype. CDR3 sequence (DNA): TGTGCCAGCAGCTCGGGACAGGGGTCTAATTCACCCCTCCACTTT. Translation: CASSSGQGSNSPLHF. The V call is TRBV11-2, the J call TRBJ1-6; 10 bases line up with TRBD1. After removal of 4 bases from V and 6 bases from J, the junction contained 3 bases not matched to a gene. This CDR3 is built from 15 residues. Germline assignment: CDR1 SGHAT and CDR2 FQNNGV.

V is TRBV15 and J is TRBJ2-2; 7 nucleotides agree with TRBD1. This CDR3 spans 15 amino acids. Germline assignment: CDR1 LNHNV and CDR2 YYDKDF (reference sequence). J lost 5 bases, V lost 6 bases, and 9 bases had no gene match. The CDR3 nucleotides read TGTGCCACCAGGGAATCTGACAGGGATACCGGGGAGCTGTTTTTT. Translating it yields CATRESDRDTGELFF.

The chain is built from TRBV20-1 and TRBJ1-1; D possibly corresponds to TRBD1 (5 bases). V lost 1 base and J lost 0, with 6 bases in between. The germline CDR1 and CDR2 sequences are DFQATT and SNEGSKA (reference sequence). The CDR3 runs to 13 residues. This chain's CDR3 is CSARVTVNTEAFF. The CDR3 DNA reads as TGCAGTGCTAGAGTGACAGTGAACACTGAAGCTTTCTTT.

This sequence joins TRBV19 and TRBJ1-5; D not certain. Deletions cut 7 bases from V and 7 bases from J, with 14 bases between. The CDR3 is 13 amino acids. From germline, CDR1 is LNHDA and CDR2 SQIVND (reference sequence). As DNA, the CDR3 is TGTGCCAGTACTTTTGACCGTTCACAGCCCCAGCATTTT. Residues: CASTFDRSQPQHF.

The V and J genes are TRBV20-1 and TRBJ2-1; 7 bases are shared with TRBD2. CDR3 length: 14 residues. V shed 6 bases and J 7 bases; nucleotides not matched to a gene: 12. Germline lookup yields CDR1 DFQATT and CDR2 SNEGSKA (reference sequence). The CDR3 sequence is CSAPRGSGKNEQFF. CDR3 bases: TGCAGTGCACCTCGGGGGAGCGGGAAGAATGAGCAGTTCTTC.

CDR3 region: CASSLSKYQETQYF. DNA of the CDR3: TGTGCCAGCAGCTTATCAAAGTACCAAGAGACCCAGTACTTC. The chain recombines TRBV7-6 with TRBJ2-5, with D uncertain. Germline values: CDR1 SGHVS, CDR2 FNYEAQ. This CDR3 has 14 residues. Trimming took off 2 bases at V and 0 bases at J, with 7 bases between the two ends.

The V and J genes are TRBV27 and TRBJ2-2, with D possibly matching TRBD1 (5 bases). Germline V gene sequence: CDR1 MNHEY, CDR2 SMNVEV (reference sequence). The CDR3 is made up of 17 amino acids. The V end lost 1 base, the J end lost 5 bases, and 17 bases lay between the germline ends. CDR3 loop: CASSLYVVDRRTGELFF. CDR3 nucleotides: TGTGCCAGCAGTTTATACGTGGTCGACAGACGGACCGGGGAGCTGTTTTTT.

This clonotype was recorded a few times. The CDR3 DNA sequence: TGCAGTGCTAGAGATGTAGGGCAGGGCGGCTCCAATTCACCCCTCCACTTT. Protein sequence: CSARDVGQGGSNSPLHF. The chain combines TRBV20-1 with TRBJ1-6; weak D call: TRBD1 (5 bases). The CDR3 totals 17 residues. The V end was cut by 0 bases, the J end by 7 bases, with 19 bases between. Germline V gives CDR1 DFQATT, CDR2 SNEGSKA (reference sequence).

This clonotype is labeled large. Written as DNA, the CDR3 is TGTGCCAGCAGCTTTGTAGATAGGGCCGGGGAGCTGTTTTTT. Its translation: CASSFVDRAGELFF. The J gene is TRBJ2-2, the V gene TRBV7-9; D call uncertain. The CDR3 is 14 residues long. Trimming pared 3 bases from V and 6 bases from J, leaving 11 bases between. Germline values: CDR1 SEHNR, CDR2 FQNEAQ (reference sequence). The full variable domain, completed using reference TRBV7-9 and TRBJ2-2, is DTGVSQNPRHKITKRGQNVTFRCDPISEHNRLYWYRQTLGQGPEFLTYFQNEAQLEKSRLLSDRFSAERPKGSFSTLEIQRTEQGDSAMYLCASSFVDRAGELFFGEGSRLTVL.

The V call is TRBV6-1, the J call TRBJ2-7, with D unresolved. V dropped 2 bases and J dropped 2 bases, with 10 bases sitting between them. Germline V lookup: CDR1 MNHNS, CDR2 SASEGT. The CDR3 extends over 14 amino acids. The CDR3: CASSEMVHPYEQYF. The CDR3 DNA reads TGTGCCAGCAGTGAAATGGTACACCCCTACGAGCAGTACTTC.

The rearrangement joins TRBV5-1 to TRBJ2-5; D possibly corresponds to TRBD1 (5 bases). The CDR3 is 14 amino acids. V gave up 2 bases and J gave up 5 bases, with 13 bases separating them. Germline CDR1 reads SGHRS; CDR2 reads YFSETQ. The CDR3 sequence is CASSFTGVGETQYF. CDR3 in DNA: TGCGCCAGCAGCTTTACAGGCGTTGGGGAGACCCAGTACTTC.

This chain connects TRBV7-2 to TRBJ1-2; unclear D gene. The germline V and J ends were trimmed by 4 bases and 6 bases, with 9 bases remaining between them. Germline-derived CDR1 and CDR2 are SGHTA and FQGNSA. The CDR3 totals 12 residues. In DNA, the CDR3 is TGTGCCAGCAGCTCTACCCGTGATGGCTACACCTTC. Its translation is CASSSTRDGYTF.

The CDR3 region has the DNA TGTGCCAGCAGCTTAAACTTTGCGAACACCGGGGAGCTGTTTTTT. Translation gives CASSLNFANTGELFF. The chain joins TRBV7-9 to TRBJ2-2; D is undetermined. Trimming stripped 2 bases from V and 0 bases from J, with 7 bases between. The germline V gene has CDR1 SEHNR and CDR2 FQNEAQ (reference sequence). The CDR3 spans 15 residues.

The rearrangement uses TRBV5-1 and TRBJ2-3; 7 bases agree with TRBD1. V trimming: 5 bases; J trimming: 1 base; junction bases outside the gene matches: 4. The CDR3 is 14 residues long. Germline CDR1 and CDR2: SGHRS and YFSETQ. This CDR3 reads CASSTTGGTDTQYF. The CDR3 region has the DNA TGCGCCAGCAGTACAACAGGGGGCACAGATACGCAGTATTTT.

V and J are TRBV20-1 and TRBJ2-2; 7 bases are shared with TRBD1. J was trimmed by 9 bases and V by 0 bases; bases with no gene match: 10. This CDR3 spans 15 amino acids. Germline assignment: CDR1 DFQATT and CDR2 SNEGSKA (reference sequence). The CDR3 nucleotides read TGCAGTGCTAGAGATCAGGACCAAGGGGGCCGGGAGCTGTTTTTT. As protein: CSARDQDQGGRELFF.

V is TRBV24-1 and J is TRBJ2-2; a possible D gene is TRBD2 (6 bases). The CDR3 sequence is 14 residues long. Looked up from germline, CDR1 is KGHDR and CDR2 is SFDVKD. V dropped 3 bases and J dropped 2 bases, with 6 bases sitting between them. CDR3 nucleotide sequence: TGTGCCACCAGTGATGCGGGAAACACCGGGGAGCTGTTTTTT. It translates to CATSDAGNTGELFF.

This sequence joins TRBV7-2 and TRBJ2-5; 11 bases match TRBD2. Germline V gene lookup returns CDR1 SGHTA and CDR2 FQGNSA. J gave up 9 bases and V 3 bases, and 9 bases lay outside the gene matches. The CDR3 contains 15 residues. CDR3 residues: CASSFTSGSMPAQYF. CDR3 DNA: TGTGCCAGCAGCTTTACTAGCGGGAGTATGCCGGCCCAGTACTTC.